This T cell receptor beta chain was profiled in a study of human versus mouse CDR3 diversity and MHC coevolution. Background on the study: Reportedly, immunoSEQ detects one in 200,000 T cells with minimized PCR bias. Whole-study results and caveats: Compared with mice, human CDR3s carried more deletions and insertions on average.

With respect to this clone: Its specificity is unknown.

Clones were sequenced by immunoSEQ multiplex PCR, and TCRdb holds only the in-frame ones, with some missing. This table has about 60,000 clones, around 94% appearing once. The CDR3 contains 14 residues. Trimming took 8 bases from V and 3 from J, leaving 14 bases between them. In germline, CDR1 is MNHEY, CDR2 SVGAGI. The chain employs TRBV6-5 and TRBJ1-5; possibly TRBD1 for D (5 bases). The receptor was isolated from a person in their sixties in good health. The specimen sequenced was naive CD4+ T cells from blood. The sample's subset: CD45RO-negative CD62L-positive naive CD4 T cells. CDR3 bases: TGTGCCAGCCGGGAGGGGTTTTACAATCAGCCCCAGCATTTT. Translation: CASREGFYNQPQHF.